Given below is one T cell receptor (beta chain) in context. Its target is unknown. The method was immunoSEQ multiplex PCR; TCRdb's version includes in-frame clones alone and lacks a portion of them. The table has around 130,000 clones, about 93% seen once; the top ten hold about 0.86%. This sample is part of a study of T cell responses to AZD1222 COVID-19 vaccine. Across the whole study: Second doses that came at about 4 or about 12 weeks were put together.

Study-wide findings and caveats: Donor demographics were predominantly white British with a female majority; clonal diversity may be underestimated. Vaccination with two AZD1222 doses was followed by a rise in Spike-specific TCR breadth and depth.

The CDR3 has 14 residues. The V end lost 4 bases, the J end lost 5 bases, and 11 bases lay between the germline ends. Germline V gives CDR1 SGHAT, CDR2 FQNNGV. The sample in question was peripheral blood, obtained on day 0 of AZD1222 vaccination. The V call is TRBV11-2, the J call TRBJ2-2; D perhaps matches TRBD1 (6 bases). The TCR originated in an adult in good health. Written as DNA, the CDR3 is TGTGCCAGCAGCTACCAGGGGAGAACCGGGGAGCTGTTTTTT. Translating gives CASSYQGRTGELFF.